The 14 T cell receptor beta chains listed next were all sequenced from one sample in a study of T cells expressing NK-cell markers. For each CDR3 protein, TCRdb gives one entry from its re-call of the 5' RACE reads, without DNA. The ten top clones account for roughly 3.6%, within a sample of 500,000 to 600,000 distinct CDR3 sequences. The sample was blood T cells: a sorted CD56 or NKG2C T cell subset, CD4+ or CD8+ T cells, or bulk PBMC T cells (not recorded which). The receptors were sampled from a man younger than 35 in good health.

This CDR3 is CASSSGTLREKLFF. The V call is TRBV12-3 or TRBV12-4, the J call TRBJ1-4; TCRdb selects TRBD1, and the lack of DNA leaves this call unchecked. This CDR3 region has 14 residues.

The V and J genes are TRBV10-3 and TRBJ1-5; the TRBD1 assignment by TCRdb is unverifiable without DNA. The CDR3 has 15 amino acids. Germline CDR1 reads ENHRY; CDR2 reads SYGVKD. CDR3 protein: CAIGRQQGGNQPQHF.

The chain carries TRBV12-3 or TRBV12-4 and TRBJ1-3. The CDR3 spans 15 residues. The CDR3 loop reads CASSLDLSSGNTIYF.

Here the CDR3 reads CATSDPGLLDTQYF. The rearrangement uses TRBV24-1 and TRBJ2-3; TCRdb indicates TRBD2, and absent DNA this call remains unverified. Per germline, CDR1 KGHDR and CDR2 SFDVKD. The CDR3 runs 14 residues.

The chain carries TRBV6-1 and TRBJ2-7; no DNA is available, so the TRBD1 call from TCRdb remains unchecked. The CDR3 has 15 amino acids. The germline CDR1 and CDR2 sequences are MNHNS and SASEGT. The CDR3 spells CASSRGGQGFYEQYF.

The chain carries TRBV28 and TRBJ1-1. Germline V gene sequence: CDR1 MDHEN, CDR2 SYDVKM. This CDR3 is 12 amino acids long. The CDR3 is CASRSRRTEAFF.

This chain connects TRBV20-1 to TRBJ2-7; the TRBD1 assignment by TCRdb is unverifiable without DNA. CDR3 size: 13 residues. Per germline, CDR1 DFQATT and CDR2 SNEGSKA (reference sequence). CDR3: CSARARDRYEQYF.

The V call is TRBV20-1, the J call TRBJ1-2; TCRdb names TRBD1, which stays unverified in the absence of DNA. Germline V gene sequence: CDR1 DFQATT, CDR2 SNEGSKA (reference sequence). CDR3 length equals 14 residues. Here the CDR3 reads CSARSTGTVEDYTF.

The CDR3 sequence: CASSLVQGKMAFF. The genes are TRBV12-3 or TRBV12-4 and TRBJ1-1; without DNA, the TCRdb call of TRBD1 cannot be checked. The CDR3 is 13 residues long.

CDR3 in amino acids: CASSVGSRNTIYF. V usage is TRBV9 and J usage is TRBJ1-3. Germline V gives CDR1 SGDLS, CDR2 YYNGEE. The CDR3 totals 13 residues.

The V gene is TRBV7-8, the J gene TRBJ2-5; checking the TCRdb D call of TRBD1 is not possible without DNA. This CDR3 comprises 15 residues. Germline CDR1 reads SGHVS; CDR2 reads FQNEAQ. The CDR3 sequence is CASSRGTGFEETQYF.

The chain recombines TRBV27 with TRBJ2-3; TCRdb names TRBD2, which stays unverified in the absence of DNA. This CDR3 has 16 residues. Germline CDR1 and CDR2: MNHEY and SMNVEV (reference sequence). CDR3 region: CASSLEWLRGGSTQYF.

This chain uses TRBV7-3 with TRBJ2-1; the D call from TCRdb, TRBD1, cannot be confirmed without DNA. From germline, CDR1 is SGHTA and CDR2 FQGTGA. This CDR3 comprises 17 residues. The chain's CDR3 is CASSLIRQDRGGNEQFF.

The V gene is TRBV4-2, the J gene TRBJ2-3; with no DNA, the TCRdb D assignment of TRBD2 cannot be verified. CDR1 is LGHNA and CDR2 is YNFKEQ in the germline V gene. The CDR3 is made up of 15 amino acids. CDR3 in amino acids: CASGPNSGLVETQYF.